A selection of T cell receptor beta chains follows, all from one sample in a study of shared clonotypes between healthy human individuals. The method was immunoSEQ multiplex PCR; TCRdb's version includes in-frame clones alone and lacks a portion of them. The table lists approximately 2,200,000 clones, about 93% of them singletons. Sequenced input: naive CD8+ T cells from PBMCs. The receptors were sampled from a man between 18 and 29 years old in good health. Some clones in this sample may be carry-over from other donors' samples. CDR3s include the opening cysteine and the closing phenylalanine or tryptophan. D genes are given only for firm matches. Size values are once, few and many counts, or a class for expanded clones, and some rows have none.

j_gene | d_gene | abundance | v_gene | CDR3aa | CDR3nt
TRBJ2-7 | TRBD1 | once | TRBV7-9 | CASRSPGQGSHEQYF | TGTGCCAGCAGATCCCCGGGACAGGGGTCCCACGAGCAGTACTTC
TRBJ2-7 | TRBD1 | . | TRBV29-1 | CSVNGQGYEQYF | TGCAGCGTTAACGGACAGGGGTACGAGCAGTACTTC
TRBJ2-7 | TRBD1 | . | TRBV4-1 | CASSQADRNYEQYF | TGCGCCAGCAGCCAGGCGGACAGGAACTACGAGCAGTACTTC
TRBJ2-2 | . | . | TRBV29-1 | CSARDGVGSRTGELFF | TGCAGCGCCCGGGATGGGGTGGGCAGTCGCACCGGGGAGCTGTTTTTT
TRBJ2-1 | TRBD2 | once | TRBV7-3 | CASSSTSGAYNEQFF | TGTGCCAGCAGCTCGACTAGCGGAGCCTACAATGAGCAGTTCTTC
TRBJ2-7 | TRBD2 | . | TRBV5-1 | CASSRGDFYYEQYF | TGCGCCAGCAGCCGGGGGGACTTCTACTACGAGCAGTACTTC
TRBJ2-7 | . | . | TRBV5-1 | CAIPCRGFYEQYF | TGCGCCATCCCATGTAGGGGGTTCTACGAGCAGTACTTC
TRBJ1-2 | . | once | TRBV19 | CASSGPTIYGYTF | TGTGCCAGTAGCGGACCTACTATCTATGGCTACACCTTC
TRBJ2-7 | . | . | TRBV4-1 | CASSQERTGNYEQYF | TGCGCCAGCAGCCAAGAGCGGACGGGTAACTACGAGCAGTACTTC
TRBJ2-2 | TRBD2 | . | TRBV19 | CASSIKLAGRNTGELFF | TGTGCCAGTAGTATAAAGCTAGCGGGTCGGAACACCGGGGAGCTGTTTTTT
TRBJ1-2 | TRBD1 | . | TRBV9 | CASSALSGQSWGYTF | TGTGCCAGCAGCGCCCTTTCGGGACAGTCGTGGGGCTACACCTTC
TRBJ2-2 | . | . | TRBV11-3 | CASSLSGPDGELFF | TGTGCCAGCAGCCTTTCCGGGCCGGACGGGGAGCTGTTTTTT
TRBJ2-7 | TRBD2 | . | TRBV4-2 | CASSQDSRLAGKLYEQYF | TGTGCCAGCAGCCAAGATAGCCGGCTAGCGGGGAAACTCTACGAGCAGTACTTC
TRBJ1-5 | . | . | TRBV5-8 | CASKRDSGFGNQPQHF | TGTGCCAGCAAACGGGACTCTGGATTTGGCAATCAGCCCCAGCATTTT
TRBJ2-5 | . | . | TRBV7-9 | CASSLALETQYF | TGTGCCAGCAGCTTAGCTTTAGAGACCCAGTACTTC
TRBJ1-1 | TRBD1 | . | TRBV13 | CASSSGGEGTEAFF | TGTGCCAGCAGCTCAGGGGGCGAGGGCACTGAAGCTTTCTTT
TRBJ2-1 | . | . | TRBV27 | CASRPPPKVMMGNEQFF | TGTGCCAGCAGACCCCCCCCCAAGGTTATGATGGGGAATGAGCAGTTCTTC
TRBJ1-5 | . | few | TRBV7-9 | CASSSTLGEPQHF | TGTGCCAGCAGCTCCACCTTAGGGGAGCCCCAGCATTTT
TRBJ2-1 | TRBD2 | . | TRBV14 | CASSQRTSGSHNEQFF | TGTGCCAGCAGCCAAAGGACTAGCGGGAGCCACAATGAGCAGTTCTTC
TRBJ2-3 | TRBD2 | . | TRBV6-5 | CASSYSSGRATDTQYF | TGTGCCAGCAGTTACTCAAGCGGGAGAGCTACAGATACGCAGTATTTT
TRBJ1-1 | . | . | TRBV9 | CASSVGGVRNTEAFF | TGTGCCAGCAGCGTAGGGGGAGTGCGGAACACTGAAGCTTTCTTT
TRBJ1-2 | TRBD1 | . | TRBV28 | CASSSPQGAANYGYTF | TGTGCCAGCAGTTCCCCGCAGGGGGCAGCTAACTATGGCTACACCTTC
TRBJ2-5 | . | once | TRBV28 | CASRRETQYF | TGTGCCAGCAGACGGGAGACCCAGTACTTC
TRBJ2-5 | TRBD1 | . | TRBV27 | CASSLWTGTAETQYF | TGTGCCAGCAGTTTATGGACAGGGACTGCGGAGACCCAGTACTTC
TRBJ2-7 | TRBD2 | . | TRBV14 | CASSQMPTSGFYEQYF | TGTGCCAGCAGCCAAATGCCAACTAGCGGATTCTACGAGCAGTACTTC
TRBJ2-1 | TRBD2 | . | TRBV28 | CASRAAGSGSWGEQFF | TGTGCCAGCAGGGCTGCAGGAAGCGGGAGTTGGGGGGAGCAGTTCTTC
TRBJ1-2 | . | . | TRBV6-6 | CASSPGGNYGYTF | TGTGCCAGCAGTCCGGGGGGTAACTATGGCTACACCTTC
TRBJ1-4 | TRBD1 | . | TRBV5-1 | CASSPRQGDEKLFF | TGCGCCAGCAGCCCCCGACAGGGGGATGAAAAACTGTTTTTT
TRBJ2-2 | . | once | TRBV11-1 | CASSSRQGNTGELFF | TGTGCCAGCAGCAGCCGTCAGGGGAACACCGGGGAGCTGTTTTTT
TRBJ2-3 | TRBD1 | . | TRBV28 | CASSNRDRSTDTQYF | TGTGCCAGCAGTAACCGGGACAGAAGCACAGATACGCAGTATTTT
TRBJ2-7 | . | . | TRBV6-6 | CASSTIASYEQYF | TGTGCCAGCAGTACGATTGCGTCCTACGAGCAGTACTTC
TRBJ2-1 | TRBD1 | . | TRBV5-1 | CASGTGVSRLNNEQFF | TGCGCCAGCGGGACAGGGGTTTCCCGCCTTAACAATGAGCAGTTCTTC
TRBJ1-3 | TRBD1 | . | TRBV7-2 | CASSPLTGRYSGNTIYF | TGTGCCAGCAGCCCCCTGACAGGGAGATACTCTGGAAACACCATATATTTT
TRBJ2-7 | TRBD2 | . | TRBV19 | CASSIRRHRGVSEQYF | TGTGCCAGTAGTATCCGTAGACACCGGGGGGTATCCGAGCAGTACTTC
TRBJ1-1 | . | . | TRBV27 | CASSLNLPVGTEAFF | TGTGCCAGCAGTTTAAACCTGCCCGTGGGGACTGAAGCTTTCTTT
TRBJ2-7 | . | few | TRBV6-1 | CASSEWTVPQYF | TGTGCCAGCAGTGAATGGACTGTACCGCAGTACTTC
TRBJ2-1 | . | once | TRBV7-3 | CASSLTHRDMNEQFF | TGTGCCAGCAGCTTAACGCACCGGGACATGAATGAGCAGTTCTTC
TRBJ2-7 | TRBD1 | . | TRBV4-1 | CASSQDSWSGQGVLGYEQYF | TGCGCCAGCAGCCAAGATTCTTGGTCGGGACAGGGAGTCCTTGGCTACGAGCAGTACTTC
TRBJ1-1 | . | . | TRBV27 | CASSLLSRANTEAFF | TGTGCCAGCAGTTTATTAAGCAGGGCAAACACTGAAGCTTTCTTT
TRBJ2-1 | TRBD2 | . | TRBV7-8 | CASSLGLAGSYNEQFF | TGTGCCAGCAGCTTAGGACTAGCGGGATCCTACAATGAGCAGTTCTTC
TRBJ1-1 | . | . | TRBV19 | CASSIQGAGNTEAFF | TGTGCCAGTAGTATACAAGGGGCGGGGAACACTGAAGCTTTCTTT
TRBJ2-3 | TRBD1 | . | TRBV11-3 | CASSLPLRDRADTQYF | TGTGCCAGCAGCTTACCCCTGAGAGACAGGGCAGATACGCAGTATTTT
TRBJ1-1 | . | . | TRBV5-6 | CASSLYGYTNTEAFF | TGTGCCAGCAGCTTGTACGGGTACACCAACACTGAAGCTTTCTTT
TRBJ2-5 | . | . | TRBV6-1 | CASNGLALETQYF | TGTGCCAGCAATGGGCTAGCGTTGGAGACCCAGTACTTC
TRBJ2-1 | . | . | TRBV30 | CAWSGSVSSYNEQFF | TGTGCCTGGAGTGGGTCCGTTAGCTCCTACAATGAGCAGTTCTTC
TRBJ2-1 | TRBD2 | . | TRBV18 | CASSRGLAAGNEQFF | TGTGCCAGCTCAAGGGGACTAGCGGCGGGGAATGAGCAGTTCTTC
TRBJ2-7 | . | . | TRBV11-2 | CASSLTDSYEQYF | TGTGCCAGCAGCTTAACAGACTCCTACGAGCAGTACTTC
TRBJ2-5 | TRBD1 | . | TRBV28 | CASSLGEGQGTWETQYF | TGTGCCAGCAGTTTAGGTGAAGGACAGGGGACTTGGGAGACCCAGTACTTC
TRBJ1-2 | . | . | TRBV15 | CATSRDHYRAAPNYGYTF | TGTGCCACCAGCAGAGATCATTACAGGGCCGCACCTAACTATGGCTACACCTTC
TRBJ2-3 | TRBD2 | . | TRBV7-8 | CASSSGTTPSTDTQYF | TGTGCCAGCAGCTCGGGGACTACCCCGAGCACAGATACGCAGTATTTT
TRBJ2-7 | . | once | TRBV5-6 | CASSLQVEISYEQYF | TGTGCCAGCAGCTTGCAGGTGGAGATCTCCTACGAGCAGTACTTC
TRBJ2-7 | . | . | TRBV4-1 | CASSQLSRSYEQYF | TGCGCCAGCAGCCAGCTGTCCCGGTCCTACGAGCAGTACTTC
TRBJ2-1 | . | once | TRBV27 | CASSLRIGPWEQFF | TGTGCCAGCAGTCTAAGAATAGGCCCTTGGGAGCAGTTCTTC
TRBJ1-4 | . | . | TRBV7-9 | CASSLPGLLGDKLFF | TGTGCCAGCAGCTTACCCGGGTTGCTGGGTGATAAACTGTTTTTT
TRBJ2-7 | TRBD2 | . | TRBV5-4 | CASSYGGVGGKEWSEQYF | TGTGCCAGCAGCTATGGGGGGGTTGGTGGGAAGGAATGGAGCGAGCAGTACTTC